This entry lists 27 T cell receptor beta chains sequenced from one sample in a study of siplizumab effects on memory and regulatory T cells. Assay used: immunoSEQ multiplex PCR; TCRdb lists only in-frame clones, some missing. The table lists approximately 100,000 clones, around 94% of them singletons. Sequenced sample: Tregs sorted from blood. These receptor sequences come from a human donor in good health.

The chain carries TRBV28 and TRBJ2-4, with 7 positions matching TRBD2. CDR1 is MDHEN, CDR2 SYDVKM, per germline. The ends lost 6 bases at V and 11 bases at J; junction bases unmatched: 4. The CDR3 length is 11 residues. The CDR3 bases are TGTGCCAGCAGACACCGGGGGGTTCAGTACTTC. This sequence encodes CASRHRGVQYF.

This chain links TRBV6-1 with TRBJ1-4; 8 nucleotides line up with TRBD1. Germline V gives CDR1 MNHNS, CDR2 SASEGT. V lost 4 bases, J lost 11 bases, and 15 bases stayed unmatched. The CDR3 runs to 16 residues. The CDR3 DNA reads TGTGCCAGCAGTGGACCCCTCGGACAGGGCGAAGTCAAACTGTTTTTT. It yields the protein CASSGPLGQGEVKLFF.

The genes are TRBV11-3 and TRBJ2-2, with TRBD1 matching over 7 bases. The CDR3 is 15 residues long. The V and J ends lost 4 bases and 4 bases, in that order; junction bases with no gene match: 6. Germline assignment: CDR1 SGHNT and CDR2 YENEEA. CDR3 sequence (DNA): TGTGCCAGCAGCTCCTCGGGACAGACCACCGGGGAGCTGTTTTTT. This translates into CASSSSGQTTGELFF.

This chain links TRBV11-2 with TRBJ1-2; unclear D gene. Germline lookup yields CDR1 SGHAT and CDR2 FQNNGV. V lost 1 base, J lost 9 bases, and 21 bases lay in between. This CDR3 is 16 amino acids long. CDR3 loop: CASSLGFGRTESRYTF. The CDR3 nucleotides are TGTGCCAGCAGCTTAGGTTTCGGTCGAACGGAGTCTCGCTACACCTTC.

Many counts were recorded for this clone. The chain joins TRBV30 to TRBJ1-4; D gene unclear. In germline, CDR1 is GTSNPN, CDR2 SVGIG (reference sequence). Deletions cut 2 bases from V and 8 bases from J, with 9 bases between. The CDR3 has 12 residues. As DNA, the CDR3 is TGTGCCTGGAGTAACTTGGGGGAAAAACTGTTTTTT. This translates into CAWSNLGEKLFF.

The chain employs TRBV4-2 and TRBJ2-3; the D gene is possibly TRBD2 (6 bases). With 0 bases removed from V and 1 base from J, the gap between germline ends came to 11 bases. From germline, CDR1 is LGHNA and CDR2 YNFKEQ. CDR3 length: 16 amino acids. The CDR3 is CASSQDGGPGTDTQYF. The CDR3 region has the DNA TGTGCCAGCAGCCAAGACGGGGGACCAGGCACAGATACGCAGTATTTT.

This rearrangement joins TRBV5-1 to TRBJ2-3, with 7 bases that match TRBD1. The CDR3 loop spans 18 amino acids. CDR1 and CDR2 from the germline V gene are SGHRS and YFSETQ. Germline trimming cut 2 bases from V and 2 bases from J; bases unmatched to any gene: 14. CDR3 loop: CASSFLRWRQGHTDTQYF. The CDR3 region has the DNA TGCGCCAGCAGCTTTTTAAGGTGGAGACAGGGACACACAGATACGCAGTATTTT.

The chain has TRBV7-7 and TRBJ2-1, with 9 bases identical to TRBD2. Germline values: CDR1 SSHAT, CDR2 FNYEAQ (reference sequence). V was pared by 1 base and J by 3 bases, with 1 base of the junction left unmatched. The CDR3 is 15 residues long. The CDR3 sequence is CASSLGTSVYNEQFF. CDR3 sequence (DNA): TGTGCCAGCAGCTTAGGGACTAGCGTCTACAATGAGCAGTTCTTC.

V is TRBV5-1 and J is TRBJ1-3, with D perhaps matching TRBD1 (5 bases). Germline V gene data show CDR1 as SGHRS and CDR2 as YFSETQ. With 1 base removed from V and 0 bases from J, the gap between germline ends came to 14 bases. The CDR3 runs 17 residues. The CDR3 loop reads CASSLIPDSFSGNTIYF. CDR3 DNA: TGCGCCAGCAGCTTGATCCCCGACAGTTTCTCTGGAAACACCATATATTTT.

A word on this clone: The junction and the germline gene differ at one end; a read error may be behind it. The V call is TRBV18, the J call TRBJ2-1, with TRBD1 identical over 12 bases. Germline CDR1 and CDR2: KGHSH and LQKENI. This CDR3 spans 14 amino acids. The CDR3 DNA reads TGTGCCAGCTCACCCGGGACAGGGGGCTTTTGGGCTCTCTTC. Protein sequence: CASSPGTGGFWALF.

The CDR3, as DNA: TGTGCCAGCAGCTTCGGGACTAGCGTCTACAATGAGCAGTTCTTC. Translated: CASSFGTSVYNEQFF. The chain has TRBV7-3 and TRBJ2-1, with 10 bases lining up with TRBD2. This CDR3 is 15 amino acids long. Germline V gene data show CDR1 as SGHTA and CDR2 as FQGTGA. J was trimmed by 3 bases and V by 3 bases; bases with no gene match: 2.

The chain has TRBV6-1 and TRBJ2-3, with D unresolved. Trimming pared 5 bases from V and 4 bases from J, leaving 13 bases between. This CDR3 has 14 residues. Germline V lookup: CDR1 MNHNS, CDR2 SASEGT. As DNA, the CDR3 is TGTGCCAGCAGTTTTCAGAGTCCCCCAGATACGCAGTATTTT. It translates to CASSFQSPPDTQYF.

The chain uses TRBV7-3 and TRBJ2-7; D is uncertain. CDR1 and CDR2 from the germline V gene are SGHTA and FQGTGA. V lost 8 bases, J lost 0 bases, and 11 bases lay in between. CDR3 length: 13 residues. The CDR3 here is CASSTGPSYEQYF. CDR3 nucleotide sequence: TGTGCCAGCTCAACCGGACCCTCCTACGAGCAGTACTTC.

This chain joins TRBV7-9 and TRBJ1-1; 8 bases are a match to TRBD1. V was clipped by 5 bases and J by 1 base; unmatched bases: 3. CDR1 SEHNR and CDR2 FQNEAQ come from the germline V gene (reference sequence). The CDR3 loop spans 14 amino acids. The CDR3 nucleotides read TGTGCCAGCAGCAAAGACAGGGGGAACACTGAAGCTTTCTTT. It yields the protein CASSKDRGNTEAFF.

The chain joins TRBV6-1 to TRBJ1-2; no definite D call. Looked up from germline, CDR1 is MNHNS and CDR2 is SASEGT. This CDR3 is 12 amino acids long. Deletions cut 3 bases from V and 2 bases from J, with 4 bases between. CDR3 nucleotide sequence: TGTGCCAGCAGTGAGCGGAACTATGGCTACACCTTC. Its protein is CASSERNYGYTF.

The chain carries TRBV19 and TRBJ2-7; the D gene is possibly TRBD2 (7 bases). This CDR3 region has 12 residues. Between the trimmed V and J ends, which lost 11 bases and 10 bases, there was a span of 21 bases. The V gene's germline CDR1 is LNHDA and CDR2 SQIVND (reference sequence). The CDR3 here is CAPGRGIGKQYF. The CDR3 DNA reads TGTGCCCCAGGGAGGGGGATAGGGAAACAGTACTTC.

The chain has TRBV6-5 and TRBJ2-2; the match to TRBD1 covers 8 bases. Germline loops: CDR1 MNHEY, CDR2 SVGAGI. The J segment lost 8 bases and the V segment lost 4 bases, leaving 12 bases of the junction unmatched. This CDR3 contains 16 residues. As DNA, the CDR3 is TGTGCCAGCAGTTGGACAGGGCTTTTTTCGGCGGGGGAGCTGTTTTTT. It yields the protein CASSWTGLFSAGELFF.

The chain's CDR3 is CSVDRGHTDTQYF. CDR3 nucleotides: TGCAGCGTCGACAGGGGGCACACAGATACGCAGTATTTT. The chain combines TRBV29-1 with TRBJ2-3; 10 nucleotides match TRBD1. There are 13 residues in the CDR3. The ends lost 6 bases at V and 2 bases at J; junction bases unmatched: 2. Per the germline V gene, CDR1 is SQVTM and CDR2 is ANQGSEA.

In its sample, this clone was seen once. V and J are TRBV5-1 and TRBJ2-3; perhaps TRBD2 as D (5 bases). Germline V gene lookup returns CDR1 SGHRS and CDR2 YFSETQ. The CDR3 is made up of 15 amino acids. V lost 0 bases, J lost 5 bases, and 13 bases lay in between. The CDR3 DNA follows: TGCGCCAGCAGCTTGGTTGCTAGCTCGGAAGATACGCAGTATTTT. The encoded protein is CASSLVASSEDTQYF. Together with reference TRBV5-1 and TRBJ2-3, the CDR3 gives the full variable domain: KAGVTQTPRYLIKTRGQQVTLSCSPISGHRSVSWYQQTPGQGLQFLFEYFSETQRNKGNFPGRFSGRQFSNSRSEMNVSTLELGDSALYLCASSLVASSEDTQYFGPGTRLTVL.

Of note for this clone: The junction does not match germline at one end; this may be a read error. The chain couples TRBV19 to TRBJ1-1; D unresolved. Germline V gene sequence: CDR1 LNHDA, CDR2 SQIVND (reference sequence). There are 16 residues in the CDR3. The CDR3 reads CASSISFSADPTKAFF. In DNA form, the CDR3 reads TGTGCCAGTAGTATTTCTTTTTCAGCAGACCCCACTAAAGCTTTCTTT.

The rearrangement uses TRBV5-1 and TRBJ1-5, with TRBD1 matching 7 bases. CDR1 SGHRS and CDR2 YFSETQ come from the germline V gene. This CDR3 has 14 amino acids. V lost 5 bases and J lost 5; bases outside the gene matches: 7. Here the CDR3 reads CASSRTGGDQPQHF. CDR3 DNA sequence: TGCGCCAGCAGTCGGACAGGTGGGGATCAGCCCCAGCATTTT.

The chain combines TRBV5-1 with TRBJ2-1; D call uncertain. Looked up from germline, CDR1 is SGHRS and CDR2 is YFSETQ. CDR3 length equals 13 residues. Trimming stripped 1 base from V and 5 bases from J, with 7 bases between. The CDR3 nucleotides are TGCGCCAGCAGCTTGCCGAAGAACAATGAGCAGTTCTTC. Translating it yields CASSLPKNNEQFF.

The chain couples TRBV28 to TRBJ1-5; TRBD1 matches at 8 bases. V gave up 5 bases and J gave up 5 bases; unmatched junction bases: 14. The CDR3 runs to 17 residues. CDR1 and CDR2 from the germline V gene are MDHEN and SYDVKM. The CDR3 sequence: CASSLHSRQGKDQPQHF. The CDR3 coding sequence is TGTGCCAGCAGTCTACACTCCCGACAGGGGAAAGATCAGCCCCAGCATTTT.

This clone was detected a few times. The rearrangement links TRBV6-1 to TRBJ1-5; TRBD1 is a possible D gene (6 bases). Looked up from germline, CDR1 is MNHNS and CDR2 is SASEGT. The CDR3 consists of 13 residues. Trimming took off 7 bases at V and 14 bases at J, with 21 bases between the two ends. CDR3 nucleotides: TGTGCCAGCACCCCAAGGGGGGGCAGGGAAGAGCATTTT. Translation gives CASTPRGGREEHF.

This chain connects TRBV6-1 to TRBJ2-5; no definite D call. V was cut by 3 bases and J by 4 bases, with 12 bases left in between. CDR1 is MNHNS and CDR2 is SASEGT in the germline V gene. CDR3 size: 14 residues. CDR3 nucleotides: TGTGCCAGCAGTGATCAGGTATCGACAGAGACCCAGTACTTC. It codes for CASSDQVSTETQYF.

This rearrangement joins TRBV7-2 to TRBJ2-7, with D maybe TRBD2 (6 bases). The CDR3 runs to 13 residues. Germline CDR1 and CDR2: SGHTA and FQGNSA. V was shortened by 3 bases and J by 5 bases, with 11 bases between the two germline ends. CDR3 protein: CASSLRGGHEQYF. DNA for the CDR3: TGTGCCAGCAGCTTGAGGGGAGGCCACGAGCAGTACTTC.

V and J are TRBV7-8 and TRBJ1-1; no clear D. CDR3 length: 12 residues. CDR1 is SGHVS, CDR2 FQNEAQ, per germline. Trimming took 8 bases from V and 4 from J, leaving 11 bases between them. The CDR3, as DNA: TGTGCCAGCTCCCCCCCACGCACTGAAGCTTTCTTT. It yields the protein CASSPPRTEAFF.